These 10 T cell receptor beta chains were sequenced from one sample in a study of siplizumab effects on memory and regulatory T cells. Here immunoSEQ multiplex PCR was the method, and the copy in TCRdb shows in-frame clones only, minus some. Of about 82,000 clones listed, approximately 90% are singletons. Sequencing was carried out using Tregs sorted from blood. Receptors were obtained from a human donor in good health.

The chain carries TRBV7-2 and TRBJ2-2; 7 nucleotides line up with TRBD2. CDR1 and CDR2 from the germline V gene are SGHTA and FQGNSA. The V gene end was trimmed by 9 bases and the J gene end by 6 bases; junction bases not matched to a gene: 13. This CDR3 is built from 15 residues. CDR3 nucleotide sequence: TGTGCCAGTTCGCCTGGCGGGGGAAAATCCGGGGAGCTGTTTTTT. Residues: CASSPGGGKSGELFF. Variable domain in full (rest from reference TRBV7-2 and TRBJ2-2): GAGVSQSPSNKVTEKGKDVELRCDPISGHTALYWYRQSLGQGLEFLIYFQGNSAPDKSGLPSDRFSAERTGGSVSTLTIQRTQQEDSAVYLCASSPGGGKSGELFFGEGSRLTVL.

On this clone itself: A read error may account for a junction end that differs from germline. The same CDR3 can be traced to other DNA sequences in this sample. The chain combines TRBV5-4 with TRBJ1-4, with D possibly matching TRBD1 (6 bases). The CDR3 extends over 13 amino acids. The germline gives CDR1 SGHNT, CDR2 YYREEE (reference sequence). The CDR3, as DNA: TGTGCCAGCAGCGAAAGGGACAATGAGAAACTGTTTTTT. This encodes CASSERDNEKLFF.

This clone occurred a few times. CDR3 DNA sequence: TGTGCCACTTGCCCCATCCTCCTACTTAATTCACCCCTCCACTTT. Its protein product is CATCPILLLNSPLHF. The chain joins TRBV7-9 to TRBJ1-6; D uncertain. V shed 10 bases and J shed 6 bases, with 19 bases lying between them. This CDR3 comprises 15 residues. Germline V gene sequence: CDR1 SEHNR, CDR2 FQNEAQ (reference sequence).

This clone was detected only a few times. The V and J genes are TRBV6-6 and TRBJ1-5; D unclear. Trimming removed 5 bases from V and 1 base from J, with 9 bases in between. Germline V lookup: CDR1 MNHNY, CDR2 SVGAGI (reference sequence). The CDR3 spans 14 residues. CDR3: CASSPKGSNQPQHF. CDR3 DNA: TGTGCCAGCAGTCCCAAGGGAAGCAATCAGCCCCAGCATTTT.

This clone was counted once. CDR3 nucleotide sequence: TGTGCCAGCAGTGACGGACGCACAGATACGCAGTATTTT. It is translated as CASSDGRTDTQYF. The chain employs TRBV6-1 and TRBJ2-3; D uncertain. The V gene lost 3 bases and the J gene lost 1 base, with 5 bases spanning the gap. CDR1 is MNHNS and CDR2 is SASEGT in the germline V gene. The CDR3 has 13 residues.

V is TRBV30 and J is TRBJ1-1, with D uncertain. Germline CDR1 is GTSNPN and CDR2 is SVGIG (reference sequence). This CDR3 comprises 14 residues. Trimming cost V 4 bases and J 0 bases, with 12 bases left between them. The CDR3 sequence is CAWTLRTVNTEAFF. The CDR3 nucleotides are TGTGCCTGGACCCTCAGGACGGTGAACACTGAAGCTTTCTTT.

Turning to this clone: One junction end does not reproduce the germline sequence, and a read error may be involved. The chain links TRBV29-1 to TRBJ2-5, with D possibly being TRBD1 (5 bases). The CDR3 length is 14 residues. Germline V gene lookup returns CDR1 SQVTM and CDR2 ANQGSEA. CDR3 sequence: CSVEDLQAQKTQYF. The CDR3 nucleotides read TGCAGCGTTGAAGATCTACAGGCCCAAAAGACCCAGTACTTC. Together with reference TRBV29-1 and TRBJ2-5, the CDR3 gives the full variable domain: SAVISQKPSRDICQRGTSLTIQCQVDSQVTMMFWYRQQPGQSLTLIATANQGSEATYESGFVIDKFPISRPNLTFSTLTVSNMSPEDSSIYLCSVEDLQAQKTQYFGPGTRLLVL.

The chain links TRBV6-6 to TRBJ2-2; D is undetermined. Looked up from germline, CDR1 is MNHNY and CDR2 is SVGAGI (reference sequence). The CDR3 sequence is 14 residues long. Deletions cut 7 bases from V and 1 base from J, with 10 bases between. CDR3 region: CASKYYGNTGELFF. Written as DNA, the CDR3 is TGTGCCAGCAAGTACTACGGGAACACCGGGGAGCTGTTTTTT.

This clone has just one count. This chain uses TRBV7-2 with TRBJ2-5; TRBD2 agrees at 14 bases. V gave up 5 bases and J gave up 5 bases; unmatched junction bases: 10. This CDR3 has 17 residues. CDR1 SGHTA and CDR2 FQGNSA come from the germline V gene. The CDR3, as DNA: TGTGCCAGCAGCCCTCTCGGACTAGCGGGGGGAAAGGAGACCCAGTACTTC. It translates to CASSPLGLAGGKETQYF.

In the case of this clone: At one of its ends the junction is not consistent with the germline gene, which may arise from a read error. The chain uses TRBV4-2 and TRBJ1-2; 9 bases line up with TRBD1. CDR3 length equals 14 residues. Germline V gives CDR1 LGHNA, CDR2 YNFKEQ. CDR3 protein: CASSQDGGTGSTVF. As DNA, the CDR3 is TGTGCCAGCAGCCAAGATGGCGGGACAGGGAGTACGGTCTTC.